This entry concerns a single TCR beta chain. The trim removed 2 bases at V and 2 bases at J, leaving 10 bases unmatched. The germline gives CDR1 LGHNT, CDR2 FRNRAP. This CDR3 has 17 residues. The data were taken from a study of blood T cell repertoires in COVID-19. Whole-study context: The origin of the acute and convalescent COVID-19 samples was the United States, Italy and Spain. PBMCs, B-cell-depleted T cells, or T cells were the source of the cDNA or gDNA that made up the material.

The assay was immunoSEQ multiplex PCR, and TCRdb's table has in-frame clones only and misses some. This sample has tens of thousands of clones, with around nine tenths found just once. The sample taken for sequencing was peripheral blood. This sequence originates from a woman aged 55-69 years with active COVID-19. This chain links TRBV12-5 with TRBJ2-3; 7 nucleotides line up with TRBD1. CDR3 protein: CASGLLGGPRNTDTQYF. The CDR3 nucleotides are TGTGCTAGTGGTTTGTTAGGGGGCCCTAGAAACACAGATACGCAGTATTTT.